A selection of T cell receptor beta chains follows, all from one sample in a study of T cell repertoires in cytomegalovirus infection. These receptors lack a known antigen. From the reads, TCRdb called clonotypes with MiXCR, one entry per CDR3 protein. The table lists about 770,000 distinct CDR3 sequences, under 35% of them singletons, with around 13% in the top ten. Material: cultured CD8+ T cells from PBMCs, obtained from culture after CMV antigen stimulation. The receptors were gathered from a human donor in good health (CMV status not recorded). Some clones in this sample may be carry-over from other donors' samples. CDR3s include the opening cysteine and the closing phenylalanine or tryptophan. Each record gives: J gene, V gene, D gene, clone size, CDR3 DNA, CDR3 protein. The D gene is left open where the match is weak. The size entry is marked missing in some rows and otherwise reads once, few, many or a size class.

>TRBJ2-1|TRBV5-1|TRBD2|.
TGCGCCAGCAGCACGTCTAGCGGGGGGGAAAATGAGCAGTTCTTC
CASSTSSGGENEQFF
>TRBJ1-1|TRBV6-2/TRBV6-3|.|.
TGTGCCAGCACCTGGGTTAACTCAGCCTGGAGGGCTGAAGCTTTCTTT
CASTWVNSAWRAEAFF
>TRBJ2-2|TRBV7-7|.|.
TGTGCTAGCAGCGACAGCCTGGCGAACACCGGGGAGCTGTTTTTT
CASSDSLANTGELFF
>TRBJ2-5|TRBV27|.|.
TGTGCCAGCAGTTCCCAGAAAGTAAGCGAGACCCAGTACTTC
CASSSQKVSETQYF
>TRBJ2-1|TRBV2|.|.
TGTGCCAGCAGTGAAAGGCTAGCAGCTTACTCCTACAATGAGCAGTTCTTC
CASSERLAAYSYNEQFF
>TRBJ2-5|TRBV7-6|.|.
TGTGCCAGCAGCTTATCAGCCCAGCCCGTTGGGGGGCGCGGAGGGACCCAGTACTTC
CASSLSAQPVGGRGGTQYF
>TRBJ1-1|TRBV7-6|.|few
TGTGCCAGCAGCTTAACGACGATGAGTACTGAAGCTTTCTTT
CASSLTTMSTEAFF
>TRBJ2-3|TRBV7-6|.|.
TGTGCCAGCAGCTTAGAGAACAGGGGACTCACGAATACGCAGTATTTT
CASSLENRGLTNTQYF
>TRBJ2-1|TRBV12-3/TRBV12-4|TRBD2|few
TGTGCCAGCACCCTAAGACTAGCGGGGAGCTACAATGAGCAGTTCTTC
CASTLRLAGSYNEQFF
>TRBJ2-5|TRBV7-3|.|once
TGTGCCAGCAGCCAGGCGGGGTTTCAAGAGACCCAGTACTTC
CASSQAGFQETQYF
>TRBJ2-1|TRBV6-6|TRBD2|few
TGTGCCAGCAGTTACTCGGGACTAGCGGGGGGCACCCTAATCTATGAGCAGTTCTTC
CASSYSGLAGGTLIYEQFF
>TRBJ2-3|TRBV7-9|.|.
TGTGCCAGCAGTTATACCCGGGTCCTGTGGGATACGCAGTATTTT
CASSYTRVLWDTQYF